Below, one T cell receptor (beta chain) is given with its context. Antigen: not known. The sample belongs to a study of cytomegalovirus exposure and HLA in healthy donors. The PCR made use of 60 Vbeta and 13 Jbeta primers. The table came from immunoSEQ multiplex PCR; TCRdb's copy has only in-frame clones and leaves some out. The data hold more than 150,000 clones, with 75% observed a single time. The CDR3 sequence is 17 residues long. The germline V gene has CDR1 SGHVS and CDR2 FNYEAQ. Trimming stripped 3 bases from V and 3 bases from J, with 19 bases between. General study results and limits: Fewer N-insertions than the 666-donor mean were reportedly shown by an Asian-associated ancestry cluster in a later analysis. Sequencing probably produced one cluster of sequence variants that were highly shared.

V gene TRBV7-6 combines with J gene TRBJ2-3, with D possibly matching TRBD1 (5 bases). This sequence was found in a woman aged 40 to 50 in good health and CMV-seropositive. The sample comprised PBMCs. CDR3 sequence: CASSLAQHQGLTDTQYF. DNA for the CDR3: TGTGCCAGCAGCTTGGCGCAACACCAGGGCTTGACAGATACGCAGTATTTT. The full variable domain, with the rest looked up from reference TRBV7-6 and TRBJ2-3, is GAGVSQSPRYKVTKRGQDVALRCDPISGHVSLYWYRQALGQGPEFLTYFNYEAQQDKSGLPNDRFSAERPEGSISTLTIQRTEQRDSAMYRCASSLAQHQGLTDTQYFGPGTRLTVL.